This T cell receptor beta chain derives from a study of identical twins. The CDR3 covers 20 residues. Germline V lookup: CDR1 SGHDN, CDR2 FVKESK. Trimming at V came to 1 base and at J to 0 bases, leaving 12 bases not matched to a gene. This clonotype was seen only a few times. A universal primer site came from template switching; cDNA carried unique molecular identifiers. TCRdb fed the 5' RACE reads into MiXCR, producing one record per CDR3 protein. This table holds about 1.7 million distinct CDR3 sequences, around a third found once. The chain couples TRBV14 to TRBJ2-1; 10 bases are shared with TRBD2. This clonotype originated in a newborn girl in good health. The source material was cord blood. Written as DNA, the CDR3 is TGTGCCAGCAGCCAAGCCCCGGGACTAGCGCGACACCACTCCTACAATGAGCAGTTCTTC. It yields the protein CASSQAPGLARHHSYNEQFF. The complete variable domain, with remaining parts taken from reference TRBV14 and TRBJ2-1, reads EAGVTQFPSHSVIEKGQTVTLRCDPISGHDNLYWYRRVMGKEIKFLLHFVKESKQDESGMPNNRFLAERTGGTYSTLKVQPAELEDSGVYFCASSQAPGLARHHSYNEQFFGPGTRLTVL.